A single T cell receptor (beta chain) is shown here with its context. If patients had autoimmune disease history or systemic immunosuppression, they were excluded. Profiled with immunoSEQ multiplex PCR; TCRdb holds only in-frame clones, not every one. Of roughly 75,000 clones listed, 86% are singletons. The data were taken from a study of OX40 agonist ivuxolimab in advanced cancers. Germline loops: CDR1 SNHLY, CDR2 FYNNEI. This CDR3 is 14 amino acids long. V was clipped by 2 bases and J by 6 bases, with 11 bases between them. Specimen: CD4+ or CD8+ T cells sorted from blood, collected in a trial of the OX40 agonist ivuxolimab. The receptor's source is an adult with an advanced solid tumor such as melanoma, head and neck, liver or kidney cancer. The genes are TRBV2 and TRBJ1-5; D may be TRBD1 (6 bases). The DNA for the CDR3 is TGTGCCAGCAGTGAATATAAGGACAGTCAGCCCCAGCATTTT. This encodes CASSEYKDSQPQHF. The entire variable domain, with the rest obtained from reference TRBV2 and TRBJ1-5, is as follows: EPEVTQTPSHQVTQMGQEVILRCVPISNHLYFYWYRQILGQKVEFLVSFYNNEISEKSEIFDDQFSVERPDGSNFTLKIRSTKLEDSAMYFCASSEYKDSQPQHFGDGTRLSIL.